This T cell receptor (beta chain) is drawn from a study of human T cells and chemical hapten exposure. Overall study: Small discrepancies in pooled library volume mainly accounted for the varying TCR yields per sample.

This CDR3 has 14 residues. Trimming removed 3 bases from V and 5 bases from J; junction bases left unmatched: 4. Germline values: CDR1 SGHTA, CDR2 FQGNSA. Total RNA was extracted from unfractionated whole blood. Unique molecular identifiers were attached to individual cDNA molecules during library preparation. Original analysis: Across samples, TCR counts had a median of roughly 100,000 and ranged from roughly 23,224 to 690,600. A single record per CDR3 protein comes from TCRdb applying MiXCR to the reads. V and J calls and clone size were set by TCRdb, not the authors. The sample lists 95,000 to 150,000 distinct CDR3 sequences, about 7.7% seen once, with 1.3% to 1.5% in the top ten. This clonotype was seen more than once but under ten times. Its antigen is currently unknown. Overall study results and limits: No alteration of TCRs above 1 in 1000 frequency was seen with DPC sensitization.

The receptor's source is a human donor in good health. Some clones in this sample may be carry-over from other donors' samples. This sequence joins TRBV7-2 and TRBJ2-3; 8 nucleotides agree with TRBD2. The sequenced material came from whole blood. CDR3 loop: CASSFAGGRDTQYF. The CDR3 nucleotides are TGTGCCAGCAGCTTCGCGGGAGGCAGAGATACGCAGTATTTT. Drawing the rest from reference TRBV7-2 and TRBJ2-3, the complete variable domain is GAGVSQSPSNKVTEKGKDVELRCDPISGHTALYWYRQSLGQGLEFLIYFQGNSAPDKSGLPSDRFSAERTGGSVSTLTIQRTQQEDSAVYLCASSFAGGRDTQYFGPGTRLTVL.